This T cell receptor (beta chain) was captured by sequencing in a study of cytomegalovirus exposure and HLA in healthy donors. Study-wide results and caveats: Within the 130 or so validation repertoires, first-cohort TCR clusters tended to co-occur, according to a later analysis. Rarity characterized most TCR sequences, yet some public TCRs appeared in many donors. Among TCR beta chains, those listed as cytomegalovirus-associated numbered around 160. In vitro confirmation showed three CMV-associated chains to be CMV antigen specific.

Only in-frame clones appear in the TCRdb table, and some are missing; sequencing was by immunoSEQ multiplex PCR. Among 200,000 to 250,000 clones, over 80% were seen once, and the ten largest hold more than 13%. Concerning this clone itself: The antigen is not known.

Germline loops: CDR1 SEHNR, CDR2 FQNEAQ (reference sequence). The V and J ends lost 4 bases and 2 bases, in that order; junction bases with no gene match: 8. The CDR3 runs to 16 residues. The sequencing sample was made of PBMCs. This receptor was taken from a woman aged 30 to 39 in good health and CMV-seropositive. The J gene is TRBJ1-2, the V gene TRBV7-9; 9 nucleotides line up with TRBD1. The CDR3: CASSSEGGTGNYGYTF. The CDR3 coding sequence is TGTGCCAGCAGCTCTGAGGGTGGGACAGGGAACTATGGCTACACCTTC. The entire variable domain, with the rest obtained from reference TRBV7-9 and TRBJ1-2, is as follows: DTGVSQNPRHKITKRGQNVTFRCDPISEHNRLYWYRQTLGQGPEFLTYFQNEAQLEKSRLLSDRFSAERPKGSFSTLEIQRTEQGDSAMYLCASSSEGGTGNYGYTFGSGTRLTVV.